The 32 T cell receptor beta chains reported below all come from one sample, sequenced in a study of a mutant IDH1 vaccine in newly diagnosed glioma. The antigens of these receptors remain unknown. Method: immunoSEQ multiplex PCR; TCRdb's copy keeps in-frame clones and lacks some. The sample includes tens of thousands of clones, almost 85% of them seen just once. Time point in this sample: week 23, last vaccination. Vaccine doses each comprised 300 ug of mutant IDH1 20-mer peptide, with topical imiquimod. The sample in question was PBMCs, obtained from a glioma patient whose treatment included an IDH1 peptide vaccine. These receptors were taken from a man in his thirties or forties with glioma. Some clones in this sample may be carry-over from other donors' samples.

This clone was seen once. The chain joins TRBV9 to TRBJ1-1; D perhaps matches TRBD1 (5 bases). Germline CDR1 reads SGDLS; CDR2 reads YYNGEE. V lost 3 bases and J lost 4, with 16 bases in between. The CDR3 runs 15 residues. CDR3 residues: CASSEGLTGATEAFF. The CDR3, as DNA: TGTGCCAGCAGCGAGGGACTGACTGGAGCCACTGAAGCTTTCTTT. The entire variable domain, with the rest obtained from reference TRBV9 and TRBJ1-1, is as follows: DSGVTQTPKHLITATGQRVTLRCSPRSGDLSVYWYQQSLDQGLQFLIQYYNGEERAKGNILERFSAQQFPDLHSELNLSSLELGDSALYFCASSEGLTGATEAFFGQGTRLTVV.

The J gene is TRBJ2-2, the V gene TRBV5-1; D remains unclear. The CDR3 is 11 amino acids. Germline V CDR1 and CDR2: SGHRS, YFSETQ. The V end was cut by 2 bases, the J end by 4 bases, with 0 bases between. The CDR3 DNA is TGCGCCAGCAGCTTCACCGGGGAGCTGTTTTTT. Encoded protein: CASSFTGELFF.

In DNA form, the CDR3 reads TGTGCCAGCAGCCAAGACCCCCCGCCGGTGGCAGATACGCAGTATTTT. The encoded protein is CASSQDPPPVADTQYF. V and J are TRBV4-2 and TRBJ2-3; D not certain. Germline loops: CDR1 LGHNA, CDR2 YNFKEQ. The V end lost 0 bases, the J end lost 4 bases, and 14 bases lay between the germline ends. This CDR3 is 16 amino acids long.

In this sample, this clone turned up once. V usage is TRBV30 and J usage is TRBJ1-1; unclear D gene. The germline V and J ends were trimmed by 0 bases and 6 bases, with 11 bases remaining between them. The CDR3 spans 13 residues. Germline V gives CDR1 GTSNPN, CDR2 SVGIG (reference sequence). The CDR3 is CAWSVHEDSEAFF. The CDR3 nucleotides read TGTGCCTGGAGTGTCCATGAAGATTCTGAAGCTTTCTTT.

V and J are TRBV11-2 and TRBJ2-7; D unclear. CDR1 and CDR2 (germline): SGHAT, FQNNGV. This CDR3 comprises 14 residues. The ends were cut back, 1 base at V and 2 bases at J, with 9 bases in the middle. The CDR3 nucleotides read TGTGCCAGCAGCTTAGTGAAGGTACCCTACGAGCAGTACTTC. It specifies CASSLVKVPYEQYF.

The CDR3 nucleotides read TGTGCCTGGAGTGTTCCCGAGGTGGGAACCTACAATGAGCAGTTCTTC. Protein: CAWSVPEVGTYNEQFF. The rearrangement joins TRBV30 to TRBJ2-1; D gene uncertain. Looked up from germline, CDR1 is GTSNPN and CDR2 is SVGIG (reference sequence). Trimming stripped 0 bases from V and 2 bases from J, with 14 bases between. There are 16 residues in the CDR3.

V and J are TRBV18 and TRBJ2-2; D gene ambiguous. CDR1 KGHSH and CDR2 LQKENI come from the germline V gene. Trimming left V 6 bases short and J 6 bases short, with 8 bases between. CDR3 length: 12 amino acids. This chain's CDR3 is CASSKTAGELFF. CDR3 nucleotide sequence: TGTGCCAGCTCTAAAACAGCCGGGGAGCTGTTTTTT.

The rearrangement joins TRBV11-2 to TRBJ2-7; TRBD1 matches 7 bases. The CDR3 spans 14 residues. V lost 5 bases, J lost 4 bases, and 8 bases stayed unmatched. Germline CDR1 and CDR2: SGHAT and FQNNGV. CDR3 protein: CASSPSRGKYEQYF. Written as DNA, the CDR3 is TGTGCCAGCAGCCCCTCCAGGGGGAAATACGAGCAGTACTTC.

This clone appeared a single time. The rearrangement joins TRBV7-8 to TRBJ2-3; D not certain. Germline assignment: CDR1 SGHVS and CDR2 FQNEAQ. The CDR3 contains 14 residues. Trimming removed 5 bases at V and 6 bases at J, with 15 bases between. The CDR3: CASSPRGVMDTQYF. The CDR3 bases are TGTGCCAGCAGCCCTAGAGGAGTTATGGATACGCAGTATTTT.

The chain couples TRBV2 to TRBJ2-1; weak D call: TRBD2 (6 bases). The CDR3 is 14 residues long. Germline V lookup: CDR1 SNHLY, CDR2 FYNNEI. Trimming removed 5 bases from V and 5 bases from J, with 13 bases in between. The CDR3 loop reads CASSFTRRDNEQFF. In nucleotides, the CDR3 is TGTGCCAGCAGTTTTACGAGGAGGGACAATGAGCAGTTCTTC.

This clone was counted a single time. This chain joins TRBV2 and TRBJ2-7; possibly TRBD2 for D (5 bases). The CDR3 runs to 18 residues. Germline V gene sequence: CDR1 SNHLY, CDR2 FYNNEI. Trimming pared 11 bases from V and 3 bases from J, leaving 32 bases between. The CDR3 sequence is CAGLGRASSGLGGYEQYF. As DNA, the CDR3 is TGTGCCGGACTGGGCCGCGCCAGCAGTGGCCTGGGCGGCTACGAGCAGTACTTC.

The rearrangement uses TRBV29-1 and TRBJ2-5; 7 positions match TRBD2. The germline CDR1 and CDR2 sequences are SQVTM and ANQGSEA. This CDR3 has 16 amino acids. The V and J ends lost 3 bases and 5 bases, in that order; junction bases with no gene match: 15. CDR3 in DNA: TGCAGCGTTGAGGCTGGTTACGCGGGGGTCCCGGAGACCCAGTACTTC. This codes for CSVEAGYAGVPETQYF. Full variable domain (remainder filled in from reference TRBV29-1 and TRBJ2-5): SAVISQKPSRDICQRGTSLTIQCQVDSQVTMMFWYRQQPGQSLTLIATANQGSEATYESGFVIDKFPISRPNLTFSTLTVSNMSPEDSSIYLCSVEAGYAGVPETQYFGPGTRLLVL.

This clone was detected a few times. J is TRBJ2-5 and V is TRBV19; D remains ambiguous. The CDR3 totals 15 residues. The ends were cut back, 3 bases at V and 1 base at J, with 12 bases in the middle. Per the germline V gene, CDR1 is LNHDA and CDR2 is SQIVND (reference sequence). In DNA, the CDR3 is TGTGCCAGTAGTATGAAACACCTACCCCAAGAGACCCAGTACTTC. Translating it yields CASSMKHLPQETQYF.

This sequence joins TRBV7-2 and TRBJ2-1; no firm D call. Looked up from germline, CDR1 is SGHTA and CDR2 is FQGNSA. There are 14 residues in the CDR3. Trimming removed 4 bases at V and 8 bases at J, with 15 bases between. CDR3 loop: CASSSPRLAHEQFF. The CDR3, as DNA: TGTGCCAGCAGCTCCCCTAGGCTTGCTCATGAGCAGTTCTTC.

This clone showed up just once. This sequence joins TRBV29-1 and TRBJ2-7; 7 bases are a match to TRBD2. Trimming removed 1 base from V and 5 bases from J; junction bases left unmatched: 8. CDR1 and CDR2 from the germline V gene are SQVTM and ANQGSEA. There are 14 residues in the CDR3. CDR3 loop: CSVEGVRGFDEQYF. In DNA form, the CDR3 reads TGCAGCGTTGAAGGGGTGCGGGGGTTCGACGAGCAGTACTTC.

The chain carries TRBV19 and TRBJ2-7, with 8 bases matching TRBD1. Unmatched junction bases numbered 8, after V lost 4 bases and J lost 6 bases. The CDR3 extends over 14 amino acids. CDR1 and CDR2 (germline): LNHDA, SQIVND (reference sequence). The chain's CDR3 is CASSKTGVGGEQYF. The CDR3 DNA follows: TGTGCCAGTAGTAAGACAGGGGTAGGGGGCGAGCAGTACTTC. The full variable domain, in which reference TRBV19 and TRBJ2-7 provide the parts outside the CDR3, is DGGITQSPKYLFRKEGQNVTLSCEQNLNHDAMYWYRQDPGQGLRLIYYSQIVNDFQKGDIAEGYSVSREKKESFPLTVTSAQKNPTAFYLCASSKTGVGGEQYFGPGTRLTVT.

The rearrangement joins TRBV6-5 to TRBJ1-5, with D possibly TRBD1 on 5 matching bases. The CDR3 has 15 amino acids. V lost 0 bases and J lost 7, with 13 bases in between. The germline gives CDR1 MNHEY, CDR2 SVGAGI. This CDR3 reads CASSYSGLPGQPQHF. The CDR3 bases are TGTGCCAGCAGTTACTCGGGACTTCCAGGACAGCCCCAGCATTTT.

The rearrangement uses TRBV19 and TRBJ1-2, with 8 bases identical to TRBD1. Germline V gene data show CDR1 as LNHDA and CDR2 as SQIVND (reference sequence). This CDR3 contains 14 residues. After removal of 4 bases from V and 4 bases from J, the junction contained 5 bases not matched to a gene. As DNA, the CDR3 is TGTGCCAGTAGTAGTCACGGACAGGGCTATGGCTACACCTTC. Its translation: CASSSHGQGYGYTF.

The J gene is TRBJ1-2, the V gene TRBV2; D is unclear. The CDR3 loop spans 12 amino acids. From germline, CDR1 is SNHLY and CDR2 FYNNEI. Trimming left V 8 bases short and J 4 bases short, with 11 bases between. For the CDR3, the DNA is TGTGCCAGCCAACTGGACGGCTATGGCTACACCTTC. Residues: CASQLDGYGYTF.

CDR3 in DNA: TGTGCCAGCAGTTTAAACCTACCTGCTCGGACAGGGGGAGAGACCCAGTACTTC. As protein: CASSLNLPARTGGETQYF. V is TRBV28 and J is TRBJ2-5; TRBD1 matches at 10 bases. Germline CDR1 and CDR2: MDHEN and SYDVKM. This CDR3 region has 18 residues. Trimming at V came to 2 bases and at J to 4 bases, leaving 13 bases not matched to a gene. Supplemented by reference TRBV28 and TRBJ2-5, the full variable domain reads DVKVTQSSRYLVKRTGEKVFLECVQDMDHENMFWYRQDPGLGLRLIYFSYDVKMKEKGDIPEGYSVSREKKERFSLILESASTNQTSMYLCASSLNLPARTGGETQYFGPGTRLLVL.

The V gene is TRBV6-5, the J gene TRBJ1-2; tentative D call: TRBD1 (6 bases). The CDR3 runs 13 residues. CDR1 is MNHEY and CDR2 is SVGAGI in the germline V gene. Deletions cut 6 bases from V and 1 base from J, with 9 bases between. This CDR3 is CASSKDSNYGYTF. For the CDR3, the DNA is TGTGCCAGCAGCAAGGACAGTAACTATGGCTACACCTTC.

J is TRBJ2-1 and V is TRBV10-3, with D perhaps assigned TRBD1 or TRBD2 (7 bases each). The germline gives CDR1 ENHRY, CDR2 SYGVKD. V lost 6 bases, J lost 8 bases, and 20 bases lay in between. This CDR3 is 15 amino acids long. The DNA for the CDR3 is TGTGCCATCAGCACCAGGGGGGGGGTTAGCGATGAGCAGTTCTTC. Translation: CAISTRGGVSDEQFF.

The J gene is TRBJ1-6, the V gene TRBV28; D unclear. Trimming shortened V by 5 bases and J by 0 bases, and 5 bases separated the two germline ends. The CDR3 contains 14 residues. Germline V gene sequence: CDR1 MDHEN, CDR2 SYDVKM. The CDR3 loop reads CASSLSSYNSPLHF. CDR3 coding DNA: TGTGCCAGCAGTCTGAGCTCCTATAATTCACCCCTCCACTTT.

There are a few counts of this clone. The genes are TRBV30 and TRBJ1-1, with D perhaps TRBD1 (6 bases). The V and J ends lost 1 base and 5 bases respectively, with 14 bases between them. The CDR3 contains 14 residues. From germline, CDR1 is GTSNPN and CDR2 SVGIG (reference sequence). This CDR3 is CAWSAGARWTEAFF. The CDR3 DNA follows: TGTGCCTGGAGTGCAGGGGCACGGTGGACTGAAGCTTTCTTT.

The chain joins TRBV7-2 to TRBJ2-5, with 10 bases that match TRBD1. CDR3 size: 15 residues. Trimming at V came to 5 bases and at J to 4 bases, leaving 7 bases not matched to a gene. Germline CDR1 reads SGHTA; CDR2 reads FQGNSA. The CDR3 nucleotides are TGTGCCAGCAGCCGGGACAGGGGATTTACAGAGACCCAGTACTTC. It codes for CASSRDRGFTETQYF.

V is TRBV5-1 and J is TRBJ1-1, with TRBD1 identical over 7 bases. CDR3 size: 16 residues. Germline V gene data show CDR1 as SGHRS and CDR2 as YFSETQ. With 4 bases clipped from V and 6 bases from J, the junction kept 15 bases outside the gene matches. The CDR3 DNA reads TGCGCCAGCAGCGCTTTCGTGGCAGGGGGGTCCGCTGAAGCTTTCTTT. Its protein product is CASSAFVAGGSAEAFF.

The V call is TRBV6-1, the J call TRBJ1-5; no definite D call. The CDR3 spans 13 residues. V lost 4 bases and J 6 bases, leaving 10 bases between the germline ends. From germline, CDR1 is MNHNS and CDR2 SASEGT. In nucleotides, the CDR3 is TGTGCCAGCAGTGGCCTTTTATTTCAGCCCCAGCATTTT. It is translated as CASSGLLFQPQHF.

This rearrangement joins TRBV28 to TRBJ2-6; 7 bases align to TRBD1. The germline V gene encodes CDR1 MDHEN and CDR2 SYDVKM. V shed 5 bases and J 0 bases; nucleotides not matched to a gene: 10. The CDR3 covers 18 residues. The CDR3 here is CASSPVTGSASGANVLTF. As DNA, the CDR3 is TGTGCCAGCAGTCCCGTGACAGGGTCCGCCTCTGGGGCCAACGTCCTGACTTTC.

The gene calls are TRBV27 and TRBJ2-5, with TRBD1 matching 9 bases. This CDR3 is built from 13 residues. CDR1 and CDR2 from the germline V gene are MNHEY and SMNVEV (reference sequence). J was trimmed by 3 bases and V by 4 bases; bases with no gene match: 0. The CDR3 coding sequence is TGTGCCAGCAGTTGGACAGGGGAAGAGACCCAGTACTTC. Protein: CASSWTGEETQYF.

The rearrangement links TRBV5-1 to TRBJ1-4, with D possibly matching TRBD1 (5 bases). Looked up from germline, CDR1 is SGHRS and CDR2 is YFSETQ. The CDR3 has 15 residues. Deletions cut 3 bases from V and 5 bases from J, with 14 bases between. CDR3: CASSWLSGGNEKLFF. The DNA for the CDR3 is TGCGCCAGCAGCTGGCTAAGTGGGGGGAATGAAAAACTGTTTTTT.

The CDR3 nucleotides are TGCGCCAGCAGCCCTGGACAGGGGAATCAGCCCCAGCATTTT. It translates to CASSPGQGNQPQHF. This chain links TRBV4-3 with TRBJ1-5, with 9 positions matching TRBD1. Germline lookup yields CDR1 LGHNA and CDR2 YSLEER. Trimming cost V 4 bases and J 4 bases; bases outside gene matches: 2. CDR3 length equals 14 residues.

The CDR3: CSVEDPGQGNIYEQYF. CDR3 in DNA: TGCAGCGTTGAAGATCCCGGACAGGGAAATATCTACGAGCAGTACTTC. This chain joins TRBV29-1 and TRBJ2-7; 8 positions agree with TRBD1. This CDR3 comprises 16 residues. Losses at the gene ends were 0 bases for V and 3 bases for J; bases not matched to a gene: 10. In germline, CDR1 is SQVTM, CDR2 ANQGSEA.